This TCR beta chain was recovered during a study of technical replicates of blood from several donors. From germline, CDR1 is SGDLS and CDR2 YYNGEE. Trimming stripped 4 bases from V and 4 bases from J, with 11 bases between. The length of the CDR3 is 14 residues. Generated by immunoSEQ multiplex PCR, the TCRdb table keeps only in-frame clones and is missing some. Of around 72,000 clones detected, over 95% appear once; the ten largest clones hold 0.2% to 0.25%. The chain recombines TRBV9 with TRBJ2-2, with unresolved D. The TCR sequence derives from a human donor in good health. Source material: T cells isolated from PBMCs. The DNA of the CDR3 is TGTGCCAGCAGCAACAGTCGAGCCACCGGGGAGCTGTTTTTT. The encoded protein is CASSNSRATGELFF.